The TCR beta chain under discussion was sequenced for a study of blood T cell repertoires in COVID-19. Some clones are missing from TCRdb's copy, which holds only in-frame ones; the method was immunoSEQ multiplex PCR. The sample gives under 350,000 clones, 83% of which show up once; more than 8% is in the top ten. The origin of this receptor is a woman aged 45-65 years who had recovered from COVID-19. Sequencing used peripheral blood.

The CDR3 sequence is CASSHASGRAEQYF. DNA of the CDR3: TGTGCCAGCAGCCACGCTAGCGGGAGGGCCGAGCAGTACTTC. The rearrangement uses TRBV3-1 (or the pseudogene TRBV3-2) and TRBJ2-7; 12 bases fit TRBD2. V trimming: 3 bases; J trimming: 6 bases; junction bases outside the gene matches: 3. Germline assignment: CDR1 LGHDT and CDR2 YNNKEL (reference sequence). There are 14 residues in the CDR3.